Below are 20 T cell receptor beta chains sequenced from a single sample in a study of T cells after yellow fever vaccination. MiXCR, run by TCRdb on the 5' RACE reads, gives a single entry per CDR3 protein. The table includes hundreds of thousands of distinct CDR3 sequences, more than 9% detected once. Sequencing was performed on PBMCs, taken on the day of the yellow fever booster vaccination. The receptor source for this set is a man aged 30-40 years who received the YFV17D yellow fever vaccine.

This chain joins TRBV7-8 and TRBJ2-1; the match to TRBD2 covers 10 bases. V lost 3 bases, J lost 7 bases, and 6 bases stayed unmatched. The CDR3 consists of 15 residues. Germline CDR1 and CDR2: SGHVS and FQNEAQ. The CDR3 DNA is TGTGCCAGCAGCTTGCTAGCGGGAGTTCATAATGAGCAGTTCTTC. This gives the protein CASSLLAGVHNEQFF. Full variable domain (remainder filled in from reference TRBV7-8 and TRBJ2-1): GAGVSQSPRYKVAKRGQDVALRCDPISGHVSLFWYQQALGQGPEFLTYFQNEAQLDKSGLPSDRFFAERPEGSVSTLKIQRTQQEDSAVYLCASSLLAGVHNEQFFGPGTRLTVL.

The V and J genes are TRBV19 and TRBJ2-1; D assignment may be TRBD1 or TRBD2 (6 bases each). Germline V gene sequence: CDR1 LNHDA, CDR2 SQIVND (reference sequence). The CDR3 totals 15 residues. V was clipped by 5 bases and J by 5 bases, with 16 bases between them. The CDR3 reads CASSSGGSSHNEQFF. The DNA of the CDR3 is TGTGCCAGTAGTTCCGGGGGCTCCAGCCACAATGAGCAGTTCTTC. The full variable domain, its missing parts supplied by reference TRBV19 and TRBJ2-1, is DGGITQSPKYLFRKEGQNVTLSCEQNLNHDAMYWYRQDPGQGLRLIYYSQIVNDFQKGDIAEGYSVSREKKESFPLTVTSAQKNPTAFYLCASSSGGSSHNEQFFGPGTRLTVL.

The chain is built from TRBV21-1 and TRBJ2-5; the DNA was not used to check the table's D call, TRBD1. TRBV21-1 is an annotated pseudogene. There are 17 residues in the CDR3. The CDR3 DNA reads as TGTGCCAGCAGCCGACCCAAGGGACTGGGGACACAAGAGACCCAGTACTTC. Translating it yields CASSRPKGLGTQETQYF.

This clonotype has a handful of counts. V is TRBV6-1 and J is TRBJ1-3, with D possibly TRBD1 on 6 matching bases. The CDR3 is 14 amino acids. V lost 7 bases to trimming and J lost 0 bases, with 10 bases between them. In germline, CDR1 is MNHNS, CDR2 SASEGT. The CDR3 here is CASKGDPSGNTIYF. The DNA of the CDR3 is TGTGCCAGCAAGGGGGACCCCTCTGGAAACACCATATATTTT.

This clonotype was recorded many times. Its ends do not fully match the called genes, so a read error is possible. The CDR3 here is CASSVTGGNQPQHF. As DNA, the CDR3 is TGTGCCAGCAGTGTGACAGGGGGCAACCAGCCCCAGCATTTT. This rearrangement joins TRBV25-1 to TRBJ1-5; 10 positions match TRBD1. Germline V gives CDR1 MGHDK, CDR2 SYGVNS. CDR3 size: 14 residues.

CDR3 loop: CSAPPWGGAWGEQYF. As DNA, the CDR3 is TGCAGCGCGCCCCCATGGGGTGGGGCATGGGGCGAGCAGTACTTC. The chain links TRBV29-1 to TRBJ2-7, with D possibly being TRBD1 (5 bases). Trimming removed 7 bases at V and 6 bases at J, with 25 bases between. The germline V gene has CDR1 SQVTM and CDR2 ANQGSEA. This CDR3 spans 15 amino acids.

This clonotype has just a few counts. The rearrangement links TRBV10-3 to TRBJ2-7; D ambiguous. The ends were cut back, 8 bases at V and 3 bases at J, with 8 bases in the middle. Per the germline V gene, CDR1 is ENHRY and CDR2 is SYGVKD. The CDR3 is 11 residues long. CDR3 loop: CAIGRNYEQYF. The CDR3 DNA follows: TGTGCCATCGGCAGGAACTACGAGCAGTACTTC.

This sequence joins TRBV3-1 and TRBJ2-5, with 7 bases aligning to TRBD2. Germline V CDR1 and CDR2: LGHDT, YNNKEL (reference sequence). The CDR3 runs 17 residues. The V gene end was trimmed by 5 bases and the J gene end by 4 bases; junction bases not matched to a gene: 16. The DNA of the CDR3 is TGTGCCAGCAGCGACCATATCGGGACTACCATGGGAGAGACCCAGTACTTC. Its protein product is CASSDHIGTTMGETQYF.

J is TRBJ2-7 and V is TRBV11-2, with 13 bases fitting TRBD2. The V and J ends lost 5 bases and 5 bases, in that order; junction bases with no gene match: 12. CDR3 length: 17 residues. In germline, CDR1 is SGHAT, CDR2 FQNNGV. The CDR3 here is CASSRVGLAGSQDEQYF. CDR3 sequence (DNA): TGTGCCAGCAGCCGTGTGGGACTAGCGGGGAGCCAAGACGAGCAGTACTTC.

A few counts support this clonotype. V gene TRBV18 combines with J gene TRBJ2-3, with D maybe TRBD2 (5 bases). The CDR3 has 16 amino acids. CDR1 is KGHSH, CDR2 LQKENI, per germline. V lost 3 bases to trimming and J lost 3 bases, with 16 bases between them. CDR3 sequence (DNA): TGTGCCAGCTCACCCTCGAGCGGCTTAATTACAGATACGCAGTATTTT. Residues: CASSPSSGLITDTQYF.

A few counts support this clonotype. The chain joins TRBV3-1 to TRBJ2-5; 8 bases are a match to TRBD1. This CDR3 spans 15 amino acids. J gave up 5 bases and V 8 bases, and 13 bases lay outside the gene matches. Germline V lookup: CDR1 LGHDT, CDR2 YNNKEL (reference sequence). The CDR3 reads CASSELSTGAETQYF. The DNA of the CDR3 is TGTGCCAGCTCTGAACTATCGACAGGGGCCGAGACCCAGTACTTC.

This clonotype was seen only once. The gene calls are TRBV5-6 and TRBJ2-7; a weak D match, TRBD1 (6 bases). Trimming cost V 0 bases and J 3 bases, with 22 bases left between them. CDR3 size: 18 residues. Per the germline V gene, CDR1 is SGHDT and CDR2 is YYEEEE. CDR3 amino acids: CASSLAKPSGVGDYEQYF. CDR3 DNA: TGTGCCAGCAGCTTGGCGAAACCCTCAGGGGTTGGTGACTACGAGCAGTACTTC.

This clonotype was counted a few times. The gene calls are TRBV11-3 and TRBJ2-2; D is uncertain. The V and J ends lost 8 bases and 3 bases respectively, with 10 bases between them. CDR3 length: 13 amino acids. CDR1 and CDR2 from the germline V gene are SGHNT and YENEEA. CDR3 bases: TGTGCCAGCTGCTCTTCCCACACCGGGGAGCTGTTTTTT. Residues: CASCSSHTGELFF.

This clonotype came up a few times. The V and J genes are TRBV7-8 and TRBJ2-6; the D is unclear. The CDR3 loop spans 13 amino acids. The ends were cut back, 5 bases at V and 9 bases at J, with 11 bases in the middle. Germline loops: CDR1 SGHVS, CDR2 FQNEAQ. The CDR3 sequence is CASSPGSFNVLTF. CDR3 sequence (DNA): TGTGCCAGCAGCCCCGGGTCTTTCAACGTCCTGACTTTC.

V and J are TRBV6-1 and TRBJ1-2; no definite D call. In germline, CDR1 is MNHNS, CDR2 SASEGT. The V end was cut by 7 bases, the J end by 4 bases, with 19 bases between. The CDR3 extends over 15 amino acids. Here the CDR3 reads CASTQGGSAAYGYTF. The CDR3 DNA is TGTGCCAGCACCCAAGGAGGGTCCGCAGCCTATGGCTACACCTTC.

This clonotype was seen a handful of times. The gene calls are TRBV29-1 and TRBJ2-1; no clear D gene. Trimming stripped 0 bases from V and 2 bases from J, with 5 bases between. CDR1 and CDR2 from the germline V gene are SQVTM and ANQGSEA. The CDR3 spans 13 residues. CDR3: CSVEDFPYNEQFF. For the CDR3, the DNA is TGCAGCGTTGAAGACTTTCCCTACAATGAGCAGTTCTTC.

The chain has TRBV18 and TRBJ2-7; TRBD2 aligns across 9 bases. The CDR3 contains 15 residues. Germline lookup yields CDR1 KGHSH and CDR2 LQKENI. After removal of 6 bases from V and 7 bases from J, the junction contained 13 bases not matched to a gene. As DNA, the CDR3 is TGTGCCAGCTCTCCCGGAATAGCGGGAGCAGGAGAGCAGTACTTC. Residues: CASSPGIAGAGEQYF.

The V and J genes are TRBV10-2 and TRBJ1-2; perhaps TRBD1 as D (5 bases). CDR1 is WSHSY, CDR2 SAAADI, per germline. V gave up 7 bases and J gave up 5 bases, with 11 bases separating them. CDR3 length: 12 residues. This chain's CDR3 is CASTARDYGYTF. The CDR3 nucleotides read TGCGCCAGCACGGCCAGGGATTATGGCTACACCTTC.

J is TRBJ1-2 and V is TRBV6-2 or TRBV6-3, with D possibly being TRBD1 (6 bases). The CDR3 is 12 residues long. V dropped 5 bases and J dropped 5 bases, with 9 bases sitting between them. CDR1 MNHEY and CDR2 SVGEGT come from the germline V gene. The CDR3 DNA sequence: TGTGCCAGCAGTGAGCAGGGGTATGGCTACACCTTC. It translates to CASSEQGYGYTF.

This clonotype was observed a handful of times. The rearrangement joins TRBV20-1 to TRBJ2-7, with unresolved D. Germline V gives CDR1 DFQATT, CDR2 SNEGSKA (reference sequence). Trimming cost V 6 bases and J 3 bases, with 9 bases left between them. The CDR3 loop spans 11 amino acids. The DNA of the CDR3 is TGCAGTGCCCCCTCGGACTACGAGCAGTACTTC. Its translation: CSAPSDYEQYF.